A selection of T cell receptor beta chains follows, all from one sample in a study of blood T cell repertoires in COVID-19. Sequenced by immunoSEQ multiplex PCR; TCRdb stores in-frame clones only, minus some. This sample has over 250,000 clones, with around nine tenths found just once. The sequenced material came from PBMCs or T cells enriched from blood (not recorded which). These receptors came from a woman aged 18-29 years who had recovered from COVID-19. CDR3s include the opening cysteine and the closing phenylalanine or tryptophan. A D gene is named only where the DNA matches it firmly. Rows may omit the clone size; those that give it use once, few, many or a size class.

TGTGCCAGCTGGACAGGGTACTTGGATGGCTACACCTTC	CASWTGYLDGYTF	-	TRBJ1-2	TRBV2	13	TRBD1
TGTGCCAGCAGCTCCCAGCGGGGGGGCTCCTACAATGAGCAGTTCTTC	CASSSQRGGSYNEQFF	-	TRBJ2-1	TRBV7-2	16	TRBD2
TGTGCCAGCAGCCACATGGGAGCTTACGAGCAGTACTTC	CASSHMGAYEQYF	-	TRBJ2-7	TRBV3-1/TRBV3-2	13	-
TGTGCGTCCGAGGATACCGGGACAGCATCGGGGGGCTACACCTTC	CASEDTGTASGGYTF	-	TRBJ1-2	TRBV7-9	15	TRBD1
TGTGCCAGCAGCGCCACCGGGACAGGGGCCCTTTACGAGCAGTACTTC	CASSATGTGALYEQYF	few	TRBJ2-7	TRBV5-5	16	TRBD1
TGTGCCAGCCAAGAGACTTACAATGAGCAGTTCTTC	CASQETYNEQFF	-	TRBJ2-1	TRBV5-5	12	-
TGCGCCAGCAGCTTGGGAGTGGCGGGACGACGAAATTCACCCCTCCACTTT	CASSLGVAGRRNSPLHF	-	TRBJ1-6	TRBV5-1	17	-
TGTGCCAGCAGCTTAAACGGTGGGACACCTGGAAACACCATATATTTT	CASSLNGGTPGNTIYF	-	TRBJ1-3	TRBV7-2	16	-
TGTGCCAGCAGCCTCCGTGGGACTAGGGGCTCGGAGACCCAGTACTTC	CASSLRGTRGSETQYF	-	TRBJ2-5	TRBV11-3	16	TRBD2
TGTGCCAGCAGCTTAGCCGACACAACAGGGGGCTACACCTTC	CASSLADTTGGYTF	-	TRBJ1-2	TRBV7-9	14	-
TGTGCCAGCAGCCACAGGGGGCTGGGAGGGTACGAGCAGTACTTC	CASSHRGLGGYEQYF	-	TRBJ2-7	TRBV6-5	15	TRBD1
TGTGCCAGCTCACCGGGAGTTGCTAATGAAAAACTGTTTTTT	CASSPGVANEKLFF	-	TRBJ1-4	TRBV18	14	-
TGTGCCAGCAGCGGCCGGACTAGCGGGAATCCGAACACCGGGGAGCTGTTTTTT	CASSGRTSGNPNTGELFF	-	TRBJ2-2	TRBV7-7	18	TRBD2
TGTGCCAGCAGCCCCCGAGGTCGGGTAGAGAACACTGAAGCTTTCTTT	CASSPRGRVENTEAFF	-	TRBJ1-1	TRBV3-1/TRBV3-2	16	-
TGTGCCAGCAGTCTCGGGGACATCCAGTACTTC	CASSLGDIQYF	-	TRBJ2-7	TRBV27	11	-
TGTGCCAGCAGCTTCACTTCGACTGGGACAGACTCCTACGAGCAGTACTTC	CASSFTSTGTDSYEQYF	-	TRBJ2-7	TRBV11-2	17	TRBD1
TGTGCCAGCAGTAAGGTAGGGGCCTCCTACGAGCAGTACTTC	CASSKVGASYEQYF	-	TRBJ2-7	TRBV27	14	-
TGTGCCAGCAGTCCCAGACTAGCGGGGGGGCCGAGCACAGATACGCAGTATTTT	CASSPRLAGGPSTDTQYF	-	TRBJ2-3	TRBV5-4	18	TRBD2
TGTGCCACCGGACAGTTCAATCAGCCCCAGCATTTT	CATGQFNQPQHF	-	TRBJ1-5	TRBV6-5	12	-
TGCGCCAGCAGCCAAGCCAGCGGGATTGAGCAGTTCTTC	CASSQASGIEQFF	-	TRBJ2-1	TRBV4-3	13	TRBD2
TGTGCCAGCCCCTCCGGGTACTCCTACGAGCAGTACTTC	CASPSGYSYEQYF	-	TRBJ2-7	TRBV7-2	13	-
TGCAGCGTTGTAGGAGTGACTCTGGTCCAAGAGACCCAGTACTTC	CSVVGVTLVQETQYF	-	TRBJ2-5	TRBV29-1	15	-
TGTGCCAGCAGCTTAGGAGTTGTCGCCAATGAGCAGTTCTTC	CASSLGVVANEQFF	-	TRBJ2-1	TRBV11-3	14	-
TGTGCAAGTCGCCCGGGCAGGGAAGACTATGGCTACACCTTC	CASRPGREDYGYTF	-	TRBJ1-2	TRBV12-2	14	-
TGTGCCAGCAGCCAAGGGACAGGGAGGTACCAAGAGACCCAGTACTTC	CASSQGTGRYQETQYF	-	TRBJ2-5	TRBV5-8	16	TRBD1
TGTGCCAGCAGTTTTCTCCCGGGACAGGGTCACTATGGCTACACCTTC	CASSFLPGQGHYGYTF	-	TRBJ1-2	TRBV7-6	16	TRBD1
TGTGCCAGCTCCGAGGGGGGGATCTATGGCTACACCTTC	CASSEGGIYGYTF	-	TRBJ1-2	TRBV2	13	-
TGTGCCAGCAGTTTCGCGAGACAGGGGAATGAAAAACTGTTTTTT	CASSFARQGNEKLFF	-	TRBJ1-4	TRBV28	15	TRBD1
TGCAGTGCTAGTGCGACTAGCGGGGCCACAGATACGCAGTATTTT	CSASATSGATDTQYF	-	TRBJ2-3	TRBV20-1	15	TRBD2
TGCAGCGTCTCGGGACAGAGCTCCTACGAGCAGTACTTC	CSVSGQSSYEQYF	-	TRBJ2-7	TRBV29-1	13	TRBD1
TGTGCCAGCAGTGCTCAGACAGACGGCACTTACGAGCAGTACTTC	CASSAQTDGTYEQYF	-	TRBJ2-7	TRBV11-2	15	-
TGCGCCAGCAGCTTTACGGGGGCCTACAATGAGCAGTTCTTC	CASSFTGAYNEQFF	-	TRBJ2-1	TRBV5-1	14	-
TGTGCCAGCAGCTCGGGACAGGGGCCAGGTACGCAGTATTTT	CASSSGQGPGTQYF	-	TRBJ2-3	TRBV5-6	14	TRBD1
TGTGCCAGCAGCCGACTAGCGGTTCCCTACGAGCAGTACTTC	CASSRLAVPYEQYF	-	TRBJ2-7	TRBV28	14	TRBD2
TGTGCCAGCAGCCCTCGACTAGCCACCCTCACAGATACGCAGTATTTT	CASSPRLATLTDTQYF	-	TRBJ2-3	TRBV3-1/TRBV3-2	16	TRBD2
TGTGCCAGCAGCTTAACTTACGGGGACAGGATCAATCAGCCCCAGCATTTT	CASSLTYGDRINQPQHF	-	TRBJ1-5	TRBV7-2	17	TRBD1
TGTGCCAGCAGCCGAGAACAGTTCACTTATGGCTACACCTTC	CASSREQFTYGYTF	-	TRBJ1-2	TRBV7-8	14	-
TGTGCCAGCAGTACCGGGATAGCCACAGATACGCAGTATTTT	CASSTGIATDTQYF	-	TRBJ2-3	TRBV27	14	-
TGCGCCAGCAGCTTGGCCTACTCAACGTCGCCCGGGGAGCTGTTTTTT	CASSLAYSTSPGELFF	-	TRBJ2-2	TRBV5-1	16	-
TGCGCCAGCAGCCCAAGCTCCCCGGGCAGACTAGCGAACACCGGGGAGCTGTTTTTT	CASSPSSPGRLANTGELFF	once	TRBJ2-2	TRBV4-1	19	-
TGTGCCAGCAGCCGTGTCGGGGGGGAATACAATGAGCAGTTCTTC	CASSRVGGEYNEQFF	-	TRBJ2-1	TRBV13	15	TRBD2
TGTGCCAGCAGTTTTAGTACTTACGAGCAGTACTTC	CASSFSTYEQYF	-	TRBJ2-7	TRBV12-3/TRBV12-4	12	-
TGTGCCAGCAGTGACGGGGGGGCCACAGATACGCAGTATTTT	CASSDGGATDTQYF	-	TRBJ2-3	TRBV6-4	14	-